This TCR beta chain was captured in a study of T cell clonotyping in hematopoietic cell transplantation (dated by TCRdb to the early 2020s). Context from the whole study: A total of 150 or so blood samples were gathered in the study from fewer than 40 consecutive transplant recipients along with their related donors. Patient recruitment ran from late 2015 to early 2017, and follow-up continued until late 2020 or death. Paper-wide results and their limitations: Broader posttransplant TCR repertoire diversity was predicted by donor and pretransplant recipient Inverse Simpson Index values. The sample size was limited, and CD4 and CD8 repertoire contributions could not be separated because cells were not sorted. Overlap with donor repertoires was found for only a small fraction of recipient repertoires, with over 95% found to appear de novo at the given depth. A decrease in recipient TCR diversity was observed after transplant, and a progressive increase in pathologically expanded clonotypes was seen from day 30 to day 180.

With the immunoSEQ assay, which is a bias-controlled multiplex PCR relying on V- and J-specific primers, TCR beta CDR3 regions were amplified from genomic DNA. A proprietary barcode and Illumina adapter sequences were added to the CDR3 amplicons in a second PCR step. CDR3 libraries were sequenced on an Illumina MiSeq instrument. Processing in the source paper ran as follows. Export and quality control were done with immunoSEQ Analyzer 3.0, while downstream analyses used R Bioconductor and Immunarch. Only productive rearrangements within the normalized downsampled data set were used in the calculation of repertoire metrics. Clonotypes larger than 5 templates in the normalized cohort were defined as pathologically expanded. The Inverse Simpson Index served as the measure of repertoire diversity. To capture all clonotypes, the CMV-specificity analyses were run on the non-normalized data set. Drawn from immuneACCESS, this table holds only the in-frame rearrangements with V and J called that TCRdb kept. Clones are partly lost; checked studies trace under half to an unresolved V gene and leave the rest unexplained. V, J and clone size are those of that table, while D and trimming were read from the DNA. The table for this sample lists 15,000 or so clones; just over 95% of them were counted only once. In total, the top ten clones hold around 4.2% of the sample.

Remarks on this clone: It lacks a known antigen. The sample holds no much larger clone one base away, and base qualities are not on file.

The time point tag for this specimen amounts to: 30 days after allo-HCT. Blood samples were obtained from recipients approximately 28 days before transplant and at days 30, 100 and 180 after transplant. Nuclei Lysis Solution was used to extract genomic DNA from fresh or cryopreserved unfractionated peripheral blood mononuclear cells. Relative to germline, V is 6 bases shorter and J is 8 bases shorter, with 17 bases between their ends. CDR1 and CDR2 (SGHDT, YYEEEE) derive from the germline V gene. From its cysteine to its phenylalanine, the CDR3 spans 13 amino acids. The read is trimmed to its CDR3 DNA, 39 bases read in frame from base 1.

The material was peripheral blood mononuclear cells, obtained 30 days after allogeneic stem cell transplant. The TCR was taken from a female patient aged 50-65 years who had an allogeneic stem cell transplant from an unrelated donor, so T cells may come from the graft donor. Some clones in this sample may be carry-over from other donors' samples. The chain is encoded by TRBV5-6 joined to TRBJ1-2, with no confident D gene call. The CDR3 has the sequence CASTMTKVGGYTF. The bases are TGTGCCAGCACCATGACGAAGGTCGGCGGCTACACCTTC.